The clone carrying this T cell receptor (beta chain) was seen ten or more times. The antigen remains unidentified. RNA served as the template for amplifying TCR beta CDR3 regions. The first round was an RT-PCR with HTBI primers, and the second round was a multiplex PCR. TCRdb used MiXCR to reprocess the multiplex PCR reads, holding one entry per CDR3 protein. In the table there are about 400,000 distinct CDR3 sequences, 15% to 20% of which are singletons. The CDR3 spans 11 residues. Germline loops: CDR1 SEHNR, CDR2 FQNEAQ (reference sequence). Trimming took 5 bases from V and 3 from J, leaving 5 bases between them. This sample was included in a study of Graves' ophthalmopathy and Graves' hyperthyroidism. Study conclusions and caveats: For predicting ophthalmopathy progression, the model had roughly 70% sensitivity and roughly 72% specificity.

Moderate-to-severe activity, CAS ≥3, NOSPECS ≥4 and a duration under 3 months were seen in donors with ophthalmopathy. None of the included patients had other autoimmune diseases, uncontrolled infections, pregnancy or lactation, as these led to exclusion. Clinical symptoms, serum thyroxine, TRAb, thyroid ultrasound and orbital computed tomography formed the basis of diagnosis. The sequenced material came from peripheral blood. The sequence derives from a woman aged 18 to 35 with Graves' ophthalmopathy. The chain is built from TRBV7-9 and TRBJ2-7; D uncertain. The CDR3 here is CASSTYYEQYF. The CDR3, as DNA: TGTGCCAGCAGCACCTACTACGAGCAGTACTTC.